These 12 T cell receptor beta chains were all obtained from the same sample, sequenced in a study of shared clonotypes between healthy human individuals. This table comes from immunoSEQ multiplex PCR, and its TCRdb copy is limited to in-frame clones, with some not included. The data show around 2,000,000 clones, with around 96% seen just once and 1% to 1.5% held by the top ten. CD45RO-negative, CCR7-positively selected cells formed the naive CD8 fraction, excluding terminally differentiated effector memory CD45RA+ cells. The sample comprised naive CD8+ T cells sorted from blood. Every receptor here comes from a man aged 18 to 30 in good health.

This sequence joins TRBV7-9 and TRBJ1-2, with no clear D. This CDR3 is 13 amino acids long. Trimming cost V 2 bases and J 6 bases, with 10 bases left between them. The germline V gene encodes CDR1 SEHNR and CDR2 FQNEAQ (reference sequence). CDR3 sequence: CASSLTSPNGYTF. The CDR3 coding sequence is TGTGCCAGCAGCTTAACATCTCCGAATGGCTACACCTTC.

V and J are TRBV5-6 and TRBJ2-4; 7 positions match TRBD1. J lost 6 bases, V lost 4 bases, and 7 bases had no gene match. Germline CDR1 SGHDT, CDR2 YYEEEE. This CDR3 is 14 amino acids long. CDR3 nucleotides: TGTGCCAGCAGCCCCGGACAGGAGACAAACATTCAGTACTTC. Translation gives CASSPGQETNIQYF. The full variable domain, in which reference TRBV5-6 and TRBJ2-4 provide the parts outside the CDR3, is DAGVTQSPTHLIKTRGQQVTLRCSPKSGHDTVSWYQQALGQGPQFIFQYYEEEERQRGNFPDRFSGHQFPNYSSELNVNALLLGDSALYLCASSPGQETNIQYFGAGTRLSVL.

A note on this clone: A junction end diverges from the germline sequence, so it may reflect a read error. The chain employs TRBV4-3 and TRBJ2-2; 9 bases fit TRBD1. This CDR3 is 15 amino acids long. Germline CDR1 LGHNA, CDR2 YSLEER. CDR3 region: CASSHTGGETEELFF. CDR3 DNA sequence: TGCGCCAGCAGCCACACAGGGGGCGAAACCGAGGAGCTGTTTTTT.

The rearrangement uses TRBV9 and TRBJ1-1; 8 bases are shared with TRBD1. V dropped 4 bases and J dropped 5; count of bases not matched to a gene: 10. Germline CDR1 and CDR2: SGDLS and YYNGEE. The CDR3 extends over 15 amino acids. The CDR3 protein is CASSSRTGGVTEAFF. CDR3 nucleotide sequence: TGTGCCAGCAGCTCAAGAACAGGGGGTGTAACTGAAGCTTTCTTT.

The CDR3 DNA reads TGCGCCAGCAGCCAAGAGCCAGGGCTTCTCACAGATACGCAGTATTTT. Protein: CASSQEPGLLTDTQYF. The rearrangement uses TRBV4-1 and TRBJ2-3; TRBD1 is a possible D gene (5 bases). Per the germline V gene, CDR1 is MGHRA and CDR2 is YSYEKL. This CDR3 is 16 amino acids long. V gave up 0 bases and J gave up 2 bases, with 12 bases separating them.

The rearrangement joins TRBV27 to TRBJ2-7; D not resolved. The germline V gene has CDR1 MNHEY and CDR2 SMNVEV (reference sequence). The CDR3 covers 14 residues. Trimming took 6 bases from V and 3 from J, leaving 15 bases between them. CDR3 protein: CASSPRVDRYEQYF. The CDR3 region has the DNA TGTGCCAGCAGCCCCCGGGTAGATCGCTACGAGCAGTACTTC.

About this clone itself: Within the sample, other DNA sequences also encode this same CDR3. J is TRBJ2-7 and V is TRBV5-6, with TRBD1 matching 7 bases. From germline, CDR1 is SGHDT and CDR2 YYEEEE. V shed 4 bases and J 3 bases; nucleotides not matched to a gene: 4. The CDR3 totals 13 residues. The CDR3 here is CASSPGQSYEQYF. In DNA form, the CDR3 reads TGTGCCAGCAGCCCGGGACAGAGCTACGAGCAGTACTTC.

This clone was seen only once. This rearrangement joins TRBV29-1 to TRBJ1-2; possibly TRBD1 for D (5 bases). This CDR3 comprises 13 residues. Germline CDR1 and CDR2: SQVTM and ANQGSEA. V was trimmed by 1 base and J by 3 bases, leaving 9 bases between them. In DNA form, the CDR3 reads TGCAGCGTTGAAGTGCTGGGACACTATGGCTACACCTTC. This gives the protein CSVEVLGHYGYTF.

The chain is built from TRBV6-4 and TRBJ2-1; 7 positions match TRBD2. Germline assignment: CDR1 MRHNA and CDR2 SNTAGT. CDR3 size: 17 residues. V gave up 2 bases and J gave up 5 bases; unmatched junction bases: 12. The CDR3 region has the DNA TGTGCCAGCAGTGACCCGTCGGCGGGAGCCTCTGACAATGAGCAGTTCTTC. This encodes CASSDPSAGASDNEQFF.

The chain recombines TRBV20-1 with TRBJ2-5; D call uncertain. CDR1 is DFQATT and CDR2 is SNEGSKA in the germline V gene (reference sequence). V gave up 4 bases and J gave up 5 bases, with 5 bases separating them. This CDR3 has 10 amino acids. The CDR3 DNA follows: TGCAGTGCTAAGGTGGAGACCCAGTACTTC. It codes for CSAKVETQYF.

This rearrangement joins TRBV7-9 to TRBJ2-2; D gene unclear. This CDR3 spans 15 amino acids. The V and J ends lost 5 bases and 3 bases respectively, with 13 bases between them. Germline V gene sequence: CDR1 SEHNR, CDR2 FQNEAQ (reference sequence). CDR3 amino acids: CASSRTESHTGELFF. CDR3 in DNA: TGTGCCAGCAGCCGTACAGAATCCCACACCGGGGAGCTGTTTTTT.

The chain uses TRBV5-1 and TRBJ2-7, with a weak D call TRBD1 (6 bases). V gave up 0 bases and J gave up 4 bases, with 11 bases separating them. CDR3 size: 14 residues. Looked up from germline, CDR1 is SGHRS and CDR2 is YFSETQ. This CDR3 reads CASSLESGEYEQYF. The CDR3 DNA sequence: TGCGCCAGCAGCTTGGAGTCAGGGGAGTACGAGCAGTACTTC.